This T cell receptor (beta chain) was observed in a study of T cells in Graves' hyperthyroidism and ophthalmopathy (dated by TCRdb to about 2019). With regard to the full study: Peripheral blood was sampled at the time of initial diagnosis, prior to any treatment. After blood sampling, hyperthyroidism patients were treated with methimazole at a starting dose of 30 mg daily, and ophthalmopathy patients were treated with high-dose intravenous methylprednisolone. TCR Vbeta CDR3 sequencing of 135 peripheral blood samples (more than 40 ophthalmopathy, 70 to 85 hyperthyroidism and roughly 17 progressor patients) is reported in the paper. The roughly 94 discovery patients were randomly split 7:3 into training and test sets. Prospective prediction of ophthalmopathy was tested in an independent validation cohort consisting of some 20 hyperthyroidism patients and around 17 patients who later progressed to ophthalmopathy. To identify distinguishing TCR V-J signatures, a discovery cohort of some 100 patients was used, comprising 43 with Graves' ophthalmopathy and about 59 with stable Graves' hyperthyroidism. In addition, the study compared T-cell repertoires in thyroid tissue and in blood from five or six Graves' hyperthyroidism patients.

This clonotype has just a few counts. The antigen it recognizes is unknown. Per-base qualities were not stored, and no clone one base away is much larger. The TCR beta CDR3 regions were amplified from RNA transcripts. The first round of RT-PCR for the TCR CDR3 was performed with the HTBI primer set and the Qiagen OneStep RT-PCR kit. The libraries were constructed in a second round of multiplex PCR and then size-selected and purified. Paired-end sequencing of the libraries was performed with 100 bp reads on an Illumina HiSeq2000. On the authors' methods: SOAPnuke was used to process the raw data, removing reads that contained adapters or uncalled bases, had a mean Phred below 15, or lacked an exact match to the constant primer or identifier. COPE v1.2.5 was used to merge the high-quality paired reads, and each unique nucleotide sequence was defined as a clonotype. Clonotypes were aligned to IMGT TRBV, TRBD and TRBJ reference segments using MiTCR v1.1. Only V-J combinations with frequency above 0.0001, covering 99% to 99.2% of repertoires, were analysed. A TCS score was defined as the ratio of F50 (clonal expansion) to E x V (chaos), with BLOSUM62-based TCRdist applied between CDR3 peptides within each V-J. Welch's t-statistics and random forest reduced just over 500 V-J features to 10 to 15, which were used in a naive Bayes classifier (R e1071). The similarity between thyroid and blood repertoires was quantified using the Morisita-Horn index. The public sequencing data were trimmed at Q25 with fastp and processed into clonotypes with MiXCR by TCRdb, which kept only in-frame beta chains. Every distinct CDR3 protein forms one entry, paired with its most common genes and DNA. The V and J calls and clone size are TCRdb's, not the authors'. This sample is represented by around 800,000 distinct CDR3 sequences; roughly 40% of them were singletons. 7.5% to 9.5% of the sample rests with the top ten.

What the authors observed across the whole study: A model built on a 13 V-J signature distinguished ophthalmopathy from stable hyperthyroidism, reaching roughly 88% sensitivity and around 81% specificity in cross-validation and 80%/75% in testing. Sample size was not statistically predetermined, and blinding of investigators to group allocation was not performed. During validation, the model predicted progression to ophthalmopathy a median of about 6.5 months ahead of onset, with approximately 71% sensitivity and roughly 72% specificity. Most expanded thyroid clonotypes (frequency above 0.001) were also detected in blood, a finding suggesting that blood repertoires may reflect thyroid immune responses.

The CDR3 has 15 amino acids, counting the end cysteine and phenylalanine. CDR3 DNA only is kept here, 45 bases in frame from base 1. V and J lose 4 bases and 1 base, and a span of 13 bases separates them. Graves' hyperthyroidism was defined as stable when no progression to ophthalmopathy occurred over 18 months of follow-up. Hyperthyroidism patients were newly diagnosed, had a disease duration of under 2 months, and were aged 18 to 65 years. Patients with uncontrolled infections, other autoimmune diseases, pregnancy or lactation were excluded. Diagnoses were established on the basis of clinical symptoms, serum thyroxine and TRAb, thyroid ultrasound, and orbital computed tomography. PBMCs were separated from 8 to 10 ml of fresh peripheral blood using Ficoll-Paque density gradient centrifugation. Total RNA was extracted using Trizol reagent, and RNA quality was assessed on an Agilent 2100 Bioanalyzer.

The material sequenced was blood. Recombination joined TRBV12-3 or TRBV12-4 with TRBJ1-2, and perhaps TRBD1 as D gene, on 6 matching bases. This clonotype was sampled from a man aged 18 to 35 with Graves' hyperthyroidism. The sequenced DNA is TGTGCCAGCAGTTCTCTGGGACACGGTAACTATGGCTACACCTTC. Its translation reads: CASSSLGHGNYGYTF.